What follows describes a single T cell receptor beta chain. Its recognized antigen is unknown. No much larger clonotype is one base removed from it; base qualities were not supplied. At study entry, a tuberculin skin test and the QuantiFERON-TB GOLD In-Tube IGRA were used to screen adolescents for latent tuberculosis infection. Unsorted cryopreserved PBMC were immunosequenced, covering on average about 100,000 T cells per clinical donor. Eleven high schools in the Worcester region of the Western Cape, South Africa, served as enrollment sites for adolescents aged 12 to 18 years. Around 10 adolescents infected with M. tuberculosis and roughly 10 uninfected adolescents were chosen and matched for age and sex. For the adolescents, PBMC were isolated by density centrifugation from freshly drawn heparinized blood and then cryopreserved. The CDR3 starts with the cysteine, ends with the phenylalanine, and has 16 residues. The entry retains the CDR3 DNA only, 48 bases that are in frame from base 1. V lost 4 bases and J lost 1 base, and the count of bases not matched to a germline gene is 1. As encoded in the germline V gene, CDR1 is SGHAT while CDR2 is FQNNGV.

TCR libraries were generated with the immunoSEQ multiplex PCR assay, using TCR-beta and/or TCR-alpha/delta assays for each sample. The Illumina high-throughput platform was used to sequence the amplified TCR libraries. For the original study's pipeline: Clustering and dimensionality reduction relied on pairwise TCRdist distances among GMM-specific receptors from T cells that were either sorted ex vivo or expanded in vitro. Each clinical repertoire received a mean NN-distance score, defined as the average TCRdist to the nearest 10% of tetramer-positive reference sequences. GEM TCR motif frequency was calculated as the fraction of unique TCRs that matched known GEM sequences in V/J usage and CDR3 length. Linear discriminant analysis with leave-one-out cross-validation, implemented in scikit-learn, was used to classify active tuberculosis. The immuneACCESS repertoire file appears here via TCRdb, limited to in-frame rearrangements. These files lack a portion of the clones; in checked studies, under half of the deficit traces to unresolved V genes, and the cause of the others is not known. V, J and clone size are taken as reported in that table, and D and trimming were inferred from the DNA itself. This sample gives fewer than 45,000 clones in total; about 95% of them show up just once. Roughly 6.9% of the sample lies in the top ten.

The data were taken from a study of T cells in tuberculosis listed by TCRdb under 2018. For context, the study as a whole: To characterize T cells specific for the mycobacterial lipid antigen glucose monomycolate (GMM), the study used CD1B tetramers together with high-throughput TCR immunosequencing. With around 10 people per group, a South African clinical cohort compared IGRA-negative adolescents, IGRA-positive adolescents with latent tuberculosis, and adults with active tuberculosis.

Beyond this particular receptor, the publication reports: Clinical samples were selected based on the availability of cryopreserved specimens, with adults included as active tuberculosis cases and adolescents included as controls. Compared with IGRA-negative controls, TCR-alpha repertoires from active tuberculosis had smaller mean NN-distances to GMM-specific TCRs, which suggests clonal expansion of these TCRs. An accuracy of just under 90% (AUROC roughly 0.87) was reached by a classifier using the diverse GMM-specific repertoire, compared with about 70% accuracy when GEM motif frequencies were used. The smaller NN-distances were partly driven by shorter CDR3-alpha lengths in active tuberculosis patients, and the difference for TCR-beta did not reach statistical significance.

This receptor was identified in a donor aged 10-29 years with latent tuberculosis or without tuberculosis infection. The sequencing input was PBMCs. The chain was built from TRBV11-2 and TRBJ2-3, with TRBD2 identical over 14 junction bases. The DNA sequence is given as TGTGCCAGCAGCTCGGGACTAGCGGGAGGCACAGATACGCAGTATTTT. It codes for CASSSGLAGGTDTQYF.